The 6 T cell receptor beta chains in this list originate from one sample, sequenced in a study of T cells after yellow fever vaccination. TCRdb re-analysed the 5' RACE reads in MiXCR, keeping a single row per CDR3 protein. The sample lists approximately 330,000 distinct CDR3 sequences, around 12% seen once, with 3.2% in the top ten. This material consisted of CD4+ T cells sorted from PBMCs, taken 15 days after the yellow fever booster vaccination. Every receptor here comes from a man aged 18 to 29 who received the YFV17D yellow fever vaccine.

The CDR3 bases are TGTGCCATCAGCCCGGGACTAGCCACAGATACGCAGTATTTT. This encodes CAISPGLATDTQYF. The chain couples TRBV10-3 to TRBJ2-3; 9 bases are shared with TRBD2. This CDR3 contains 14 residues. Germline assignment: CDR1 ENHRY and CDR2 SYGVKD. J lost 2 bases, V lost 6 bases, and 3 bases had no gene match.

The sample holds a few counts of this clonotype. The V call is TRBV7-2, the J call TRBJ2-1; D unclear. V gave up 5 bases and J gave up 0 bases, with 11 bases separating them. This CDR3 contains 15 residues. CDR1 SGHTA and CDR2 FQGNSA come from the germline V gene. For the CDR3, the DNA is TGTGCCAGCAGCAGTAGAGGTCCCTCCTACAATGAGCAGTTCTTC. Translated, it gives CASSSRGPSYNEQFF. The full variable domain, in which reference TRBV7-2 and TRBJ2-1 provide the parts outside the CDR3, is GAGVSQSPSNKVTEKGKDVELRCDPISGHTALYWYRQSLGQGLEFLIYFQGNSAPDKSGLPSDRFSAERTGGSVSTLTIQRTQQEDSAVYLCASSSRGPSYNEQFFGPGTRLTVL.

This chain connects TRBV5-1 to TRBJ2-3; D gene uncertain. Germline CDR1 reads SGHRS; CDR2 reads YFSETQ. CDR3 length: 14 residues. The V gene lost 4 bases and the J gene lost 5 bases, with 14 bases spanning the gap. CDR3 sequence (DNA): TGCGCCAGCAGCCCGAGAGGCTACGGAGATACGCAGTATTTT. This sequence encodes CASSPRGYGDTQYF.

The chain links TRBV7-9 to TRBJ1-1; maybe TRBD1 (5 bases). The germline V gene has CDR1 SEHNR and CDR2 FQNEAQ (reference sequence). The CDR3 runs 15 residues. Trimming removed 1 base at V and 3 bases at J, with 12 bases between. The CDR3 is CASSLVRDWDTEAFF. CDR3 coding DNA: TGTGCCAGCAGCTTAGTTCGGGACTGGGACACTGAAGCTTTCTTT. Variable domain in full (rest from reference TRBV7-9 and TRBJ1-1): DTGVSQNPRHKITKRGQNVTFRCDPISEHNRLYWYRQTLGQGPEFLTYFQNEAQLEKSRLLSDRFSAERPKGSFSTLEIQRTEQGDSAMYLCASSLVRDWDTEAFFGQGTRLTVV.

This chain joins TRBV7-9 and TRBJ2-1; possibly TRBD2 for D (6 bases). This CDR3 spans 15 amino acids. V shed 7 bases and J shed 7 bases, with 20 bases lying between them. Germline V lookup: CDR1 SEHNR, CDR2 FQNEAQ (reference sequence). The CDR3 loop is CASTPIGRRGNEQFF. In DNA, the CDR3 is TGTGCCAGCACCCCCATCGGCAGGAGGGGTAATGAGCAGTTCTTC.

In its sample, this clonotype was seen a few times. V gene TRBV20-1 combines with J gene TRBJ1-3; D not resolved. Germline V CDR1 and CDR2: DFQATT, SNEGSKA (reference sequence). The CDR3 runs 14 residues. V dropped 3 bases and J dropped 3 bases, with 12 bases sitting between them. In DNA, the CDR3 is TGCAGTGCTAGTCGTGGGCAAGATGGAAACACCATATATTTT. It is translated as CSASRGQDGNTIYF.